This T cell receptor (beta chain) was profiled in a study of Ad26.COV2.S vaccination and SARS-CoV-2 variants. The CDR3 spans 14 residues. The V gene lost 3 bases and the J gene lost 1 base, with 6 bases spanning the gap. Germline V gene data show CDR1 as MNHNS and CDR2 as SASEGT. Overall study results and limits: Estimates derived from TCR breadth and depth analyses may have underestimated total T cell responses. Participants given vaccine showed non-spike TCR breadth similar to that of placebo recipients. Substantial breadth in spike-specific CD8+ and CD4+ T cell responses was reportedly seen after vaccination. Spike-specific TCR breadth was greater in vaccine than placebo recipients.

As concerns this clone: Antigen specificity is unknown.

TCRdb's table, derived via immunoSEQ multiplex PCR, lists solely in-frame clones and lacks some. The sample has about 180,000 clones; around nine tenths are singletons. The material was peripheral blood, obtained after recovery from COVID-19. V usage is TRBV6-1 and J usage is TRBJ2-2; D gene unclear. The sequence was obtained from a human donor who had recovered from COVID-19. Written as DNA, the CDR3 is TGTGCCAGCAGTGAGTTCGGGAACACCGGGGAGCTGTTTTTT. Its translation is CASSEFGNTGELFF.